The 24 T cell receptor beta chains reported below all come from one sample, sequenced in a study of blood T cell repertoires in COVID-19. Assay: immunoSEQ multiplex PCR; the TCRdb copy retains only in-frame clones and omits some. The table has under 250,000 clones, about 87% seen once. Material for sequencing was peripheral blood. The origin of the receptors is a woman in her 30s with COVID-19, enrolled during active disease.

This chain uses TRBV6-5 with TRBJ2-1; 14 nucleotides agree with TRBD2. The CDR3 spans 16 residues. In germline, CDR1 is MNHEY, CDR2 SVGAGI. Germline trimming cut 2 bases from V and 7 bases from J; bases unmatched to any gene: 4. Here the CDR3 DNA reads TGTGCCAGCAGTTACGCAAGGACTAGCGGGGGGAATGAGCAGTTCTTC. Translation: CASSYARTSGGNEQFF.

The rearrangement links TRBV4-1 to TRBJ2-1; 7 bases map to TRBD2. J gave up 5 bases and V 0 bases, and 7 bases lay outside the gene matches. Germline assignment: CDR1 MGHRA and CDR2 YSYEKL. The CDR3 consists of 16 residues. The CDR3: CASSQEFSGFDNEQFF. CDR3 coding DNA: TGCGCCAGCAGCCAAGAGTTTAGCGGGTTTGACAATGAGCAGTTCTTC.

The CDR3 loop reads CATSDSFDTGELFF. In nucleotides, the CDR3 is TGTGCCACCAGTGACTCCTTCGACACCGGGGAGCTGTTTTTT. This sequence joins TRBV24-1 and TRBJ2-2; no clear D. Germline loops: CDR1 KGHDR, CDR2 SFDVKD. This CDR3 is built from 14 residues. The V gene lost 4 bases and the J gene lost 3 bases, with 8 bases spanning the gap.

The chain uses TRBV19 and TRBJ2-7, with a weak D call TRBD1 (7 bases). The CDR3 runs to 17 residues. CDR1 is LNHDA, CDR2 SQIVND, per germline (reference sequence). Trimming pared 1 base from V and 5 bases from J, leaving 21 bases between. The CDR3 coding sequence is TGTGCCAGTAGTATAGTAGCCCCGAGGAGGGGGCAGGACGAGCAGTACTTC. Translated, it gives CASSIVAPRRGQDEQYF.

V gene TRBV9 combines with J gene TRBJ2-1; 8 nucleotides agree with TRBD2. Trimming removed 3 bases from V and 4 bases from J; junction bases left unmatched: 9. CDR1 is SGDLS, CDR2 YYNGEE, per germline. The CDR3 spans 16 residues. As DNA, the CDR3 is TGTGCCAGCAGCGGGTTGAGCGGGGGCCTTTACAATGAGCAGTTCTTC. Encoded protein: CASSGLSGGLYNEQFF.

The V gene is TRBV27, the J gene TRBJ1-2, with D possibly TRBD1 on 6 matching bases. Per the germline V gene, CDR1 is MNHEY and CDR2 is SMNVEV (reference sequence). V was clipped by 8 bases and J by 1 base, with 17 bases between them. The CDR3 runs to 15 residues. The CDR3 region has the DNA TGTGCCAGCGGGAGTACCGGGACATATAACTATGGCTACACCTTC. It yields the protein CASGSTGTYNYGYTF.

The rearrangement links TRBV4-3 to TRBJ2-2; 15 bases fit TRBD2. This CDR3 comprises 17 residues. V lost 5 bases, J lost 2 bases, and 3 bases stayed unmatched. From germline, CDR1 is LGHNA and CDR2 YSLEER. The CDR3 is CASSLGLAGGNTGELFF. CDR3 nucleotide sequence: TGCGCCAGCAGCTTGGGACTAGCGGGGGGAAACACCGGGGAGCTGTTTTTT.

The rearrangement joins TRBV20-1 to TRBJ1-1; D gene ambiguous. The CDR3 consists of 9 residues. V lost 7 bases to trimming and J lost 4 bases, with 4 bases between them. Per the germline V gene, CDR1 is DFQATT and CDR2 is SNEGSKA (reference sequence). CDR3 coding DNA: TGCAGTGTTCGCACTGAAGCTTTCTTT. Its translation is CSVRTEAFF.

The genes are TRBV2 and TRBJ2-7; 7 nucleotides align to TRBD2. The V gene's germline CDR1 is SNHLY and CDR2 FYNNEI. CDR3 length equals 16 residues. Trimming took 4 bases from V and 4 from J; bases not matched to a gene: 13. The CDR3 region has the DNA TGTGCCAGCAGTGTACTACTCGCGGGGGAAGGATACGAGCAGTACTTC. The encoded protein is CASSVLLAGEGYEQYF.

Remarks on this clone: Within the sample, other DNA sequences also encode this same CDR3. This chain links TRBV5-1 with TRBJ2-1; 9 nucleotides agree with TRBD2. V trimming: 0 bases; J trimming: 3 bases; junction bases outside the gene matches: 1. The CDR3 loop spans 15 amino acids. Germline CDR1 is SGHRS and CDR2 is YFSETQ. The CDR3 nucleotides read TGCGCCAGCAGCTTGGGTAGCGGGGGCTACAATGAGCAGTTCTTC. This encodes CASSLGSGGYNEQFF.

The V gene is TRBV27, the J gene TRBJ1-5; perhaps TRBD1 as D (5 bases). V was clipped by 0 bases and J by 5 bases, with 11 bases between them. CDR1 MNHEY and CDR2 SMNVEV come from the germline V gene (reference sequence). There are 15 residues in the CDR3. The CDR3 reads CASSLSTALDQPQHF. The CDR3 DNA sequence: TGTGCCAGCAGTTTATCGACAGCTCTAGATCAGCCCCAGCATTTT.

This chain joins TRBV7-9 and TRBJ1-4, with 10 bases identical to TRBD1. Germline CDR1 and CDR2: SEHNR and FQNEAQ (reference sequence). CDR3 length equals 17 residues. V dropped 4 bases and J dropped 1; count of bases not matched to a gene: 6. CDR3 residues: CASSSDRGPLTNEKLFF. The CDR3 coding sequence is TGTGCCAGCAGCTCAGACAGGGGGCCGCTAACTAATGAAAAACTGTTTTTT. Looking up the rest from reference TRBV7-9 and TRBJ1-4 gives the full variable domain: DTGVSQNPRHKITKRGQNVTFRCDPISEHNRLYWYRQTLGQGPEFLTYFQNEAQLEKSRLLSDRFSAERPKGSFSTLEIQRTEQGDSAMYLCASSSDRGPLTNEKLFFGSGTQLSVL.

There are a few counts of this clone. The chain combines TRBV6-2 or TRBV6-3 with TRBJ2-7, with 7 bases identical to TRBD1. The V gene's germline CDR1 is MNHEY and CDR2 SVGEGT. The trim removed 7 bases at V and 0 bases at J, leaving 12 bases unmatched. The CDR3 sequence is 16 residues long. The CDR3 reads CASTPGGAGTSYEQYV. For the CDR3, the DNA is TGTGCCAGCACCCCAGGGGGAGCAGGGACCTCCTACGAGCAGTACGTC.

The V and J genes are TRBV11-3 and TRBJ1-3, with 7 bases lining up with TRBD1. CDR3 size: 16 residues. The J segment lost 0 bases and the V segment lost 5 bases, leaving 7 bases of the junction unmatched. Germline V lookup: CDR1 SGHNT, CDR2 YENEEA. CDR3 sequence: CASSVQGGFSGNTIYF. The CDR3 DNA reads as TGTGCCAGCAGCGTCCAGGGGGGATTCTCTGGAAACACCATATATTTT.

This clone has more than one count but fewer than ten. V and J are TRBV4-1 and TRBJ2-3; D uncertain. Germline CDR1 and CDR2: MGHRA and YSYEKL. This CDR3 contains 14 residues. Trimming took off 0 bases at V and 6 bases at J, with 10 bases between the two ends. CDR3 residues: CASSQDLSRDTQYF. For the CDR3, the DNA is TGCGCCAGCAGCCAAGATCTTAGTCGGGATACGCAGTATTTT.

CDR3 bases: TGTGCCAGCAGCCAATCCCCTAGCGGACTAGCGGGAGTGGAGACCCAGTACTTC. The encoded protein is CASSQSPSGLAGVETQYF. V and J are TRBV27 and TRBJ2-5; 13 bases map to TRBD2. Losses at the gene ends were 6 bases for V and 5 bases for J; bases not matched to a gene: 15. The CDR3 extends over 18 amino acids. The germline V gene encodes CDR1 MNHEY and CDR2 SMNVEV (reference sequence).

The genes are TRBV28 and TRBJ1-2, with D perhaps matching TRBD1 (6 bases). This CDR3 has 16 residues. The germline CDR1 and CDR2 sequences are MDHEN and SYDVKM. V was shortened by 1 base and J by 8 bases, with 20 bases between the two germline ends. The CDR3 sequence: CASSLSNSAQGQGYTF. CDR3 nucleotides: TGTGCCAGCAGTTTATCAAATTCCGCGCAGGGGCAAGGCTACACCTTC.

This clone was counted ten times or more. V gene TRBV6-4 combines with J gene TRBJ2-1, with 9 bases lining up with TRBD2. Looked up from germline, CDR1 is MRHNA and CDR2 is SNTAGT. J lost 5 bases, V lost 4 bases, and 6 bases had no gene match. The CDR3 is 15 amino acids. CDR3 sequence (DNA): TGTGCCAGCAGTGTTAGCGGGAGTGGAAACAATGAGCAGTTCTTC. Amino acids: CASSVSGSGNNEQFF.

CDR3 amino acids: CASSPGTPYEQYV. The CDR3 DNA sequence: TGTGCCAGCAGCCCCGGGACTCCCTACGAGCAGTACGTC. The chain recombines TRBV3-1 (or the pseudogene TRBV3-2) with TRBJ2-7; D perhaps matches TRBD2 (6 bases). Germline CDR1 LGHDT, CDR2 YNNKEL (reference sequence). The CDR3 is made up of 13 amino acids. V was pared by 4 bases and J by 2 bases, with 9 bases between.

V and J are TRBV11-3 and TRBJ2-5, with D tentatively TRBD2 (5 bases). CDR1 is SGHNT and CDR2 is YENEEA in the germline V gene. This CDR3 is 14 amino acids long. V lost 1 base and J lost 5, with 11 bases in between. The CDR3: CASSLGGSTETQYF. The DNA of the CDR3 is TGTGCCAGCAGCTTAGGTGGGAGTACTGAGACCCAGTACTTC.

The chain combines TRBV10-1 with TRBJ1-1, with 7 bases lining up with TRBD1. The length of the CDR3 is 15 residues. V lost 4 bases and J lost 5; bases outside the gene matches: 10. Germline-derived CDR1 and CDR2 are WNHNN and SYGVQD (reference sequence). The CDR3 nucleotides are TGCGCCAGCAGTGGACAGGGTGGCGGGAGGACTGAAGCTTTCTTT. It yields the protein CASSGQGGGRTEAFF.

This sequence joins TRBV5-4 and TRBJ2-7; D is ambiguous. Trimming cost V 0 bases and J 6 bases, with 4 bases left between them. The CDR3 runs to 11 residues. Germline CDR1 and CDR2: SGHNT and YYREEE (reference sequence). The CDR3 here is CASSLGPEQYF. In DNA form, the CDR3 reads TGTGCCAGCAGCTTGGGGCCCGAGCAGTACTTC.

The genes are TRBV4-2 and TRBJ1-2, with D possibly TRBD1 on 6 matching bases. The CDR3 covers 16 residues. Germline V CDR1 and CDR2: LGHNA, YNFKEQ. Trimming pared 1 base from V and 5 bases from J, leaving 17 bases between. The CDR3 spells CASSQGGGAGEYGYTF. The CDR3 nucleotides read TGTGCCAGCAGCCAAGGTGGAGGAGCAGGGGAATATGGCTACACCTTC.

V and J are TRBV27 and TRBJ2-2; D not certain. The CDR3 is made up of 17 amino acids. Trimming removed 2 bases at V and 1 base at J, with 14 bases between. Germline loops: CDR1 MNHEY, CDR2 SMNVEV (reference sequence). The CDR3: CASSLQWQALNTGELFF. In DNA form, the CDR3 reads TGTGCCAGCAGTTTACAGTGGCAGGCTCTGAACACCGGGGAGCTGTTTTTT.